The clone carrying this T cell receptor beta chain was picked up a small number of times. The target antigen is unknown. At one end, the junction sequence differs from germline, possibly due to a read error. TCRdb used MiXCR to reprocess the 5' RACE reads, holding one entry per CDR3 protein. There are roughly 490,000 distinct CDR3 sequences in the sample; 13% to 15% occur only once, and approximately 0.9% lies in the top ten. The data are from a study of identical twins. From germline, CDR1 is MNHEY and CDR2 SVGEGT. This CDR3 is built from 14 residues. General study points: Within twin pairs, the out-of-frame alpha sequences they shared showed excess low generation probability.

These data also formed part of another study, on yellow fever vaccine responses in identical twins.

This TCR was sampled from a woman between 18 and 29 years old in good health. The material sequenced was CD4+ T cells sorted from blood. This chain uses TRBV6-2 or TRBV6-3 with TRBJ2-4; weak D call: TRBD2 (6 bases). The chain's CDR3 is CASSRSGAQNIQYF. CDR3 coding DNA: TGTGCCAGCAGTCGTTCGGGAGCCCAAAACATTCAGTACTTC.